Here is one T cell receptor (beta chain) with its context. This specimen comes from a study of blood T cell repertoires in COVID-19. Sequencing was performed with immunoSEQ multiplex PCR; in TCRdb, only in-frame clones are kept and a portion is missing. The sample consists of under 90,000 clones, roughly 87% of them appearing once. The length of the CDR3 is 12 residues. Germline CDR1 is SQVTM and CDR2 is ANQGSEA. V was trimmed by 5 bases and J by 6 bases, leaving 13 bases between them. The TCR was taken from a woman aged 45-65 years with COVID-19, enrolled during active disease. The chain recombines TRBV29-1 with TRBJ1-1, with TRBD1 as a possible D gene (6 bases). The sequencing sample was made of peripheral blood. CDR3 region: CSVLQGYPEAFF. CDR3 coding DNA: TGCAGCGTTCTCCAGGGGTATCCTGAAGCTTTCTTT.